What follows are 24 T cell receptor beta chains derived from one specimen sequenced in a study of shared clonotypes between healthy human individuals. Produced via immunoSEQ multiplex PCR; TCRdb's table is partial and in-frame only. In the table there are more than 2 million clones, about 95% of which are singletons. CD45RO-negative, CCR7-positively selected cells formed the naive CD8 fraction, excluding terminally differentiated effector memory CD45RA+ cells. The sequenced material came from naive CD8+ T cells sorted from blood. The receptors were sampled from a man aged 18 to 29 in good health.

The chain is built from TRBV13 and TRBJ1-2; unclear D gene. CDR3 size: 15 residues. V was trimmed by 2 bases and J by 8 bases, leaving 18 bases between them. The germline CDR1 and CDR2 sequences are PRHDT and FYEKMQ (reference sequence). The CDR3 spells CASSLYPRGEEGYTF. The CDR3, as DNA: TGTGCCAGCAGCTTATACCCTCGGGGAGAGGAGGGCTACACCTTC.

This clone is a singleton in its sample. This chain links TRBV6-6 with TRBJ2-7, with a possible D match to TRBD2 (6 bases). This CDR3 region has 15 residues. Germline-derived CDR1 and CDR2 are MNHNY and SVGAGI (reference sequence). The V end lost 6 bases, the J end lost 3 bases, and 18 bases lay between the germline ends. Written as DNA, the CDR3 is TGTGCCAGCAGGGACTACCTACGGATAAGCTACGAGCAGTACTTC. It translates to CASRDYLRISYEQYF.

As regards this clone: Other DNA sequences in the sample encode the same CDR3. CDR3 bases: TGCGCCAGCAGCCAGGGCGGGGAGCTGTTTTTT. This encodes CASSQGGELFF. The chain uses TRBV4-1 and TRBJ2-2; D ambiguous. The germline V and J ends were trimmed by 3 bases and 7 bases, with 3 bases remaining between them. Germline V gene sequence: CDR1 MGHRA, CDR2 YSYEKL. CDR3 size: 11 residues.

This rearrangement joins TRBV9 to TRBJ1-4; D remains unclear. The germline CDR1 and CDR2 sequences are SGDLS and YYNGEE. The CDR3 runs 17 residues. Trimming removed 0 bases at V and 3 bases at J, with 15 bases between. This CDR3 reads CASSVAESQLSNEKLFF. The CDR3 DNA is TGTGCCAGCAGCGTAGCCGAGTCCCAGCTCTCTAATGAAAAACTGTTTTTT.

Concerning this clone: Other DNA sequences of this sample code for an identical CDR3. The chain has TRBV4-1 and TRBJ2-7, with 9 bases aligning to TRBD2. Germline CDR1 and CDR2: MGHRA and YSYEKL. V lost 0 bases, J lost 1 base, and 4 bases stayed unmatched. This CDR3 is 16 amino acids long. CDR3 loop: CASSQDRLAGSYEQYF. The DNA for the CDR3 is TGCGCCAGCAGCCAAGATCGCCTAGCGGGATCCTACGAGCAGTACTTC.

CDR3 loop: CASSLAGGASYEQYF. Here the CDR3 DNA reads TGTGCCAGCAGCTTAGCGGGGGGAGCTTCCTACGAGCAGTACTTC. V gene TRBV5-6 combines with J gene TRBJ2-7, with TRBD2 matching over 9 bases. The trim removed 2 bases at V and 1 base at J, leaving 4 bases unmatched. CDR1 is SGHDT and CDR2 is YYEEEE in the germline V gene. The CDR3 sequence is 15 residues long.

This chain's CDR3 is CASRTGGVAPPTSRDTQYF. The CDR3, as DNA: TGTGCCAGCAGGACAGGGGGCGTGGCCCCCCCCACCTCCCGCGATACGCAGTATTTT. The chain recombines TRBV27 with TRBJ2-3; 10 nucleotides match TRBD1. There are 19 residues in the CDR3. Germline trimming cut 6 bases from V and 6 bases from J; bases unmatched to any gene: 21. CDR1 and CDR2 from the germline V gene are MNHEY and SMNVEV (reference sequence).

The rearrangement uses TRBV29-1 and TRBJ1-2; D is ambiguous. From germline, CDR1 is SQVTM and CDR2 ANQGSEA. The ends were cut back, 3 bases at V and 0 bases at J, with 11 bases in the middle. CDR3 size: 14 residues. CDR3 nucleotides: TGCAGCGTTGAGGGGTCCAGGCCTAACTATGGCTACACCTTC. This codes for CSVEGSRPNYGYTF.

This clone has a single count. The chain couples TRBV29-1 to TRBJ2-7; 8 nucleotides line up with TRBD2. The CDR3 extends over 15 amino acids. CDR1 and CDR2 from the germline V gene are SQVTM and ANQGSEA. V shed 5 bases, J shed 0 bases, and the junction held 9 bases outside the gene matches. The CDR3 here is CSVTPGLVNSYEQYF. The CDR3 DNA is TGCAGCGTTACCCCGGGACTAGTCAACTCCTACGAGCAGTACTTC.

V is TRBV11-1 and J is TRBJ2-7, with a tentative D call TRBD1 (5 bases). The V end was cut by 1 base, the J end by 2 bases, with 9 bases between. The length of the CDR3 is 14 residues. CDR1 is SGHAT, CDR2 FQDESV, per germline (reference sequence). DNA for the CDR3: TGTGCCAGCAGCTTAGTTACAGGCACCTACGAGCAGTACTTC. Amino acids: CASSLVTGTYEQYF. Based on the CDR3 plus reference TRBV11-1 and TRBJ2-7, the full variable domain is EAEVAQSPRYKITEKSQAVAFWCDPISGHATLYWYRQILGQGPELLVQFQDESVVDDSQLPKDRFSAERLKGVDSTLKIQPAELGDSAMYLCASSLVTGTYEQYFGPGTRLTVT.

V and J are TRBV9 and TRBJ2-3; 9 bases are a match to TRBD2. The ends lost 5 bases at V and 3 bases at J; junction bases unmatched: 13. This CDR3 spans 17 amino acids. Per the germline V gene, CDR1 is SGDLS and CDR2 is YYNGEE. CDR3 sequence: CASSEQLRGGGTDTQYF. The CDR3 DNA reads TGTGCCAGCAGTGAACAATTGCGGGGGGGAGGAACAGATACGCAGTATTTT.

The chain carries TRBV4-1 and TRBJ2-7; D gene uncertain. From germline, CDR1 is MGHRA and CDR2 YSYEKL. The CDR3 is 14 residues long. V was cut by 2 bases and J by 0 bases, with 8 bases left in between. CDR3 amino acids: CASSQSVGSYEQYF. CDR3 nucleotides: TGCGCCAGCAGCCAATCCGTAGGCTCCTACGAGCAGTACTTC.

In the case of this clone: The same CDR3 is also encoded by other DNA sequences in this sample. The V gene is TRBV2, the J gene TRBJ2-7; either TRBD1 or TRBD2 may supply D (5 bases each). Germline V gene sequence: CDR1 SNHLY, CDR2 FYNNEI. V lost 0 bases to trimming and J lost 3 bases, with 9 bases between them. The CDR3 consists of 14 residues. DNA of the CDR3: TGTGCCAGCAGTGAAGCCGGGACGGGCTACGAGCAGTACTTC. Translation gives CASSEAGTGYEQYF.

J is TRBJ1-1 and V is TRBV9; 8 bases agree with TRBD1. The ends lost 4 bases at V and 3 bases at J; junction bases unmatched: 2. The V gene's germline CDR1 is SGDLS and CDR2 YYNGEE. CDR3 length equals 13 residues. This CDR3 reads CASSLQGDTEAFF. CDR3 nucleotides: TGTGCCAGCAGCCTACAGGGGGACACTGAAGCTTTCTTT.

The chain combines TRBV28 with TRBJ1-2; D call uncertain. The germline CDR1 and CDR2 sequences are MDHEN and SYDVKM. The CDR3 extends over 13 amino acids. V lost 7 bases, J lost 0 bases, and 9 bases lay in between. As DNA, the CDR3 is TGTGCCAGCACCCCCCTGGCTAACTATGGCTACACCTTC. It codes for CASTPLANYGYTF.

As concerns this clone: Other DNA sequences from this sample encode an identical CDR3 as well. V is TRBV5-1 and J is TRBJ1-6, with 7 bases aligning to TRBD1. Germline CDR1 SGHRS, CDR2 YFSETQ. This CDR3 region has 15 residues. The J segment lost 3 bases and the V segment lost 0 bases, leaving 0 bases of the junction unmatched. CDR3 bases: TGCGCCAGCAGCTTGGGACAGGGCTATAATTCACCCCTCCACTTT. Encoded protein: CASSLGQGYNSPLHF.

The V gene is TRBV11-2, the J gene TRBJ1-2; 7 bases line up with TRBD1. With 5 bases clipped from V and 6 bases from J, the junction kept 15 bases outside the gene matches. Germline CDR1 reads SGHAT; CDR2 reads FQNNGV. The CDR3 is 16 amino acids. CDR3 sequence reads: CASSLITGTEAHGYTF. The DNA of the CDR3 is TGTGCCAGCAGCCTAATAACCGGGACAGAGGCTCATGGCTACACCTTC.

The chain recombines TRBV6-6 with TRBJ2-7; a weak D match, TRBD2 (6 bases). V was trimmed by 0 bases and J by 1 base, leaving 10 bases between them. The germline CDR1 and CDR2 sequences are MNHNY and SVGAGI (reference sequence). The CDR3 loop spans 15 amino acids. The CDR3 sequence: CASSYSIGTSYEQYF. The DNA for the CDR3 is TGTGCCAGCAGTTACTCGATCGGGACTTCCTACGAGCAGTACTTC.

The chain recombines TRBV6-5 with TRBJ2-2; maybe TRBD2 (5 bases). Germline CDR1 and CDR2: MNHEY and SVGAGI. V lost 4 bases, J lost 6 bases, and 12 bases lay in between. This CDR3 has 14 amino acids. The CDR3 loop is CASSFLLVPGELFF. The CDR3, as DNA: TGTGCCAGCAGTTTCCTACTAGTACCCGGGGAGCTGTTTTTT.

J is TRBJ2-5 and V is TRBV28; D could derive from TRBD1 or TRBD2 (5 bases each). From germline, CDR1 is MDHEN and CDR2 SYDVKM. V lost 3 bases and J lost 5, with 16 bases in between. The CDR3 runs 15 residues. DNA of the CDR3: TGTGCCAGCAGTTTGTTGGGGGTCTCCCAGGAGACCCAGTACTTC. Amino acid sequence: CASSLLGVSQETQYF.

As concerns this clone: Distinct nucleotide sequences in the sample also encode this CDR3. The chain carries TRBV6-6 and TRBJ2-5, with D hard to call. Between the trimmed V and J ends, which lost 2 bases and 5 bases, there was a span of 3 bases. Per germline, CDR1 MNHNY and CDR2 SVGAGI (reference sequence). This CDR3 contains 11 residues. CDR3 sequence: CASSYGETQYF. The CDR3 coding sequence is TGTGCCAGCAGTTACGGTGAGACCCAGTACTTC.

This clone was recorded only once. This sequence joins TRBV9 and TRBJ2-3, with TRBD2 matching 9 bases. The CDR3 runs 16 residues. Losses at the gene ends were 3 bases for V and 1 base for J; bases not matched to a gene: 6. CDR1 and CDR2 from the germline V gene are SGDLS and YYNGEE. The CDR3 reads CASSALAGFRTDTQYF. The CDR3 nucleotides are TGTGCCAGCAGCGCCCTAGCGGGGTTTCGCACAGATACGCAGTATTTT.

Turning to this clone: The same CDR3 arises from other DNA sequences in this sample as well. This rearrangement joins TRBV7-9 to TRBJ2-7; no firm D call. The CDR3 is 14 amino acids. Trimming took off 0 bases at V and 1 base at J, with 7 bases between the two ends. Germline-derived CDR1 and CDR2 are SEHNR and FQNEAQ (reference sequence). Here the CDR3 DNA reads TGTGCCAGCAGCTTAGCGGGGATTTCCTACGAGCAGTACTTC. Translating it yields CASSLAGISYEQYF.

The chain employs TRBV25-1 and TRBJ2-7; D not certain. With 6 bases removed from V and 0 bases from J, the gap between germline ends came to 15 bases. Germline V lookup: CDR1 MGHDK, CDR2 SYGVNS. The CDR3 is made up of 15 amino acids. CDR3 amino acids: CASSANGFGSYEQYF. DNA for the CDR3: TGTGCCAGCAGCGCCAACGGATTCGGCTCCTACGAGCAGTACTTC.